This TCR beta chain came from a study of shared clonotypes between healthy human individuals. J lost 2 bases, V lost 6 bases, and 6 bases had no gene match. CDR3 length: 15 residues. General study findings and limits: Deeper or shallower sequencing was expected to change how clonotypes are shared among donors.

The table lists this clone with a count of one. What it recognizes is unknown. The sample contains more than one DNA sequence encoding this CDR3. Sequencing was performed with immunoSEQ multiplex PCR; in TCRdb, only in-frame clones are kept and a portion is missing. There are some 480,000 clones in the sample; 70% to 85% occur only once, and about 12% lies in the top ten. The clonotype comes from a woman aged 40 to 50 in good health. Some clones in this sample may be carry-over from other donors' samples. The V call is TRBV23-1, the J call TRBJ2-7; 11 bases align to TRBD2. TRBV23-1 belongs to the ORF category, with a function that is uncertain. The specimen was PBMCs. The CDR3 sequence is CASSHNSGRAYEQYF. CDR3 nucleotide sequence: TGCGCCAGCAGCCATAATAGCGGGAGGGCCTACGAGCAGTACTTC.